Listed below are T cell receptor beta chains from one sample, sequenced in a study of regulatory T cells in long-lasting Graves disease. TCRdb independently ran MiXCR on the multiplex PCR reads; one entry per CDR3 protein. Of some 420,000 distinct CDR3 sequences in the sample, less than 25% are singletons; the top ten hold less than 15%. Sequencing was performed on peripheral blood mononuclear cells (PBMCs), taken when the disease was refractory, from a patient treated with antithyroid drugs. The receptor source for this set is a female donor with Graves disease. Both conserved end residues are part of each CDR3. A D gene is named only where the DNA matches it firmly. A clone size is listed for some rows: how often the clone was seen (once, few, many), or a class if it is expanded.

d_call	clone_size	v_call	j_call	cdr3_nt	cdr3_aa
NA	few	TRBV5-5	TRBJ2-2	TGTGCCAGCAGAACAGGGATCGGGGAGCTGTTTTTT	CASRTGIGELFF
TRBD1	few	TRBV7-9	TRBJ2-7	TGTGCCAGCAGCTTAGGGGGCCCAGGGGGAGAGCAGTACTTC	CASSLGGPGGEQYF
NA	many	TRBV7-2	TRBJ2-5	TGTGCCAGCAGCCCCACCCAGGGAATACAAGAGACCCAGTACTTC	CASSPTQGIQETQYF
NA	many	TRBV7-2	TRBJ1-5	TGTGCCAGCAGCGCGCAGAGCAATCAGCCCCAGCATTTT	CASSAQSNQPQHF
NA	many	TRBV28	TRBJ2-7	TGTGCCAGCAGTCCCGCGGGACCCTCGGGCGAGCAGTACTTC	CASSPAGPSGEQYF
NA	many	TRBV2	TRBJ1-5	TGTGCCAGCAGTGAGGGAGCCGGGGGACATCAGCCCCAGCATTTT	CASSEGAGGHQPQHF
NA	many	TRBV12-3/TRBV12-4	TRBJ2-6	TGTGCCAGCAGGTCCAGGGACTCTGGGGCCAACGTCCTGACTTTC	CASRSRDSGANVLTF
NA	NA	TRBV7-9	TRBJ1-4	TGTGCCAGCAGCAAAAAGGCGGGGATAGGTAATGAAAAACTGTTTTTT	CASSKKAGIGNEKLFF
NA	few	TRBV5-1	TRBJ1-5	TGCGCCAGCAGCTTGGATACAGGTGATCAGCCCCAGCATTTT	CASSLDTGDQPQHF
NA	NA	TRBV10-3	TRBJ1-5	TGTGCCATCAGTGAGTCGCCGGGGCTGAGTCAGCCCCAGCATTTT	CAISESPGLSQPQHF
NA	NA	TRBV18	TRBJ2-2	TGTGCCAGCTCCCCCCGGACGGCTACGAACACCGGGGAGCTGTTTTTT	CASSPRTATNTGELFF
TRBD1	many	TRBV6-1	TRBJ1-1	TGTGCCAGCAGATGGACAGGGGGCACAGGCACTGAAGCTTTCTTT	CASRWTGGTGTEAFF
TRBD2	NA	TRBV20-1	TRBJ2-7	TGCAGTGCTCGTCGGACTAGCCATCCTTACGAGCAGTACTTC	CSARRTSHPYEQYF
NA	few	TRBV19	TRBJ1-1	TGTGCCAGTAGTATCGACAGCAAAGCTTTCTTT	CASSIDSKAFF
NA	many	TRBV28	TRBJ1-5	TGTGCCAGCAGTTGGGCCCAGAATCAGCCCCAGCATTTT	CASSWAQNQPQHF
NA	NA	TRBV5-1	TRBJ1-1	TGCGCCAGCAGCTTGAGTTCAGAAGCGAACACTGAAGCTTTCTTT	CASSLSSEANTEAFF
NA	few	TRBV6-1	TRBJ1-1	TGTGCCAGCAGATTGCTGAATGGGGCAGGGGAGAACACTGAAGCTTTCTTT	CASRLLNGAGENTEAFF
NA	NA	TRBV19	TRBJ1-3	TGTGCCATCGGGGTATCTGGAAACACCATATATTTT	CAIGVSGNTIYF
NA	many	TRBV28	TRBJ1-2	TGTGCCAGCAGCCTTAGACGGAACTATGGCTACACCTTC	CASSLRRNYGYTF
NA	NA	TRBV7-9	TRBJ2-2	TGTGCCAGCAGCTTAGCTTCCAGCACCGGGGAGCTGTTTTTT	CASSLASSTGELFF